This is a list of T cell receptor beta chains from one sample in a study of T-cell memory formation after mild COVID-19. TCRdb reprocessed the 5' RACE reads via MiXCR and lists one record per CDR3 protein. The sample lists hundreds of thousands of distinct CDR3 sequences; roughly 15% were seen once. The sample consisted of PBMCs or a T cell subset sorted from them (not recorded which). The receptors come from a man aged 18 to 29 who had mild COVID-19 (a few samples of this study predate the infection). Cell type and time point are not known. Both conserved end residues are trimmed from each CDR3. The order of the fields is J gene, V gene, CDR3 protein.

j_gene: TRBJ2-3; v_gene: TRBV30; CDR3aa: AWKVPSRTDTQY
j_gene: TRBJ2-5; v_gene: TRBV7-9; CDR3aa: ASTLGGGETQY
j_gene: TRBJ2-5; v_gene: TRBV5-1; CDR3aa: ASSLLGTREETQY
j_gene: TRBJ1-1; v_gene: TRBV29-1; CDR3aa: SVPGPFMNTEAF
j_gene: TRBJ2-6; v_gene: TRBV20-1; CDR3aa: SARVAGSGANVLT
j_gene: TRBJ1-1; v_gene: TRBV5-1; CDR3aa: ASSSDANTEAF
j_gene: TRBJ2-3; v_gene: TRBV7-2; CDR3aa: ASNEPLAGGAGTQY
j_gene: TRBJ1-6; v_gene: TRBV18; CDR3aa: ASSPSRRDSNNSPLH
j_gene: TRBJ2-3; v_gene: TRBV20-1; CDR3aa: SARPTSGNTDTQY
j_gene: TRBJ1-5; v_gene: TRBV7-6; CDR3aa: ASSPQTRGNNQPQH
j_gene: TRBJ1-1; v_gene: TRBV6-6; CDR3aa: ASSYPRAASLNTEAF
j_gene: TRBJ1-1; v_gene: TRBV10-3; CDR3aa: AISEPPAVRAF
j_gene: TRBJ1-6; v_gene: TRBV10-3; CDR3aa: AISAGTGPTVLH
j_gene: TRBJ2-5; v_gene: TRBV5-1; CDR3aa: ASSLVGHRQETQY
j_gene: TRBJ2-7; v_gene: TRBV3-1; CDR3aa: ASSQGVRSYEQY
j_gene: TRBJ2-1; v_gene: TRBV6-5; CDR3aa: ASSSLAGFYNEQF
j_gene: TRBJ2-1; v_gene: TRBV10-3; CDR3aa: AISVHPKNEQF
j_gene: TRBJ1-1; v_gene: TRBV12-3/TRBV12-4; CDR3aa: ASSSGEGTEAF
j_gene: TRBJ1-6; v_gene: TRBV12-3/TRBV12-4; CDR3aa: ASSLGGASYNSPLH
j_gene: TRBJ1-1; v_gene: TRBV11-2; CDR3aa: ASSLSGSENTEAF
j_gene: TRBJ1-1; v_gene: TRBV4-3; CDR3aa: ASSQSGTNTEAF
j_gene: TRBJ1-5; v_gene: TRBV6-2/TRBV6-3; CDR3aa: ASSYSTHRAQPQH
j_gene: TRBJ1-4; v_gene: TRBV20-1; CDR3aa: SADPTNEKLF
j_gene: TRBJ1-1; v_gene: TRBV5-1; CDR3aa: ASSFTGGSGSTEAF
j_gene: TRBJ1-5; v_gene: TRBV10-3; CDR3aa: ATRQGENQPQH
j_gene: TRBJ2-6; v_gene: TRBV7-2; CDR3aa: ASHRGEVVGANVLT
j_gene: TRBJ2-7; v_gene: TRBV6-2/TRBV6-3; CDR3aa: ASSDPVSRPFSYEQY
j_gene: TRBJ2-4; v_gene: TRBV5-6; CDR3aa: ASSRRRTLAKNIQY
j_gene: TRBJ2-7; v_gene: TRBV5-1; CDR3aa: ASSKNDRQSDEQY
j_gene: TRBJ1-1; v_gene: TRBV7-2; CDR3aa: ASSLSEMNTEAF
j_gene: TRBJ2-2; v_gene: TRBV29-1; CDR3aa: SVEEDSRTGELF
j_gene: TRBJ2-2; v_gene: TRBV12-3/TRBV12-4; CDR3aa: ASRRQGGGELF
j_gene: TRBJ1-1; v_gene: TRBV6-6; CDR3aa: ASTSLWGNTEAF
j_gene: TRBJ1-1; v_gene: TRBV4-2; CDR3aa: ASSQAATMNTEAF